This TCR beta chain was identified during a study of T cells in tumors after PD-1 blockade. Overall study: During anti-PD-1 treatment, some patients continued daily vismodegib 150 mg.

The CDR3 length is 14 residues. Trimming stripped 1 base from V and 0 bases from J, with 4 bases between. Germline V lookup: CDR1 SGHDT, CDR2 YYEEEE. The repertoire was sequenced with immunoSEQ multiplex PCR; TCRdb's copy has only in-frame clones and lacks some. The table has nearly 25,000 clones, 82% seen once. The source is a human donor with basal cell carcinoma. The chain recombines TRBV5-6 with TRBJ2-2; unclear D gene. The source material was PBMCs, sampled after anti-PD-1 treatment. DNA for the CDR3: TGTGCCAGCAGCTTGAGATCGAACACCGGGGAGCTGTTTTTT. This translates into CASSLRSNTGELFF.